The 14 T cell receptor beta chains reported below all come from one sample, sequenced in a study of blood T cells in healthy people across ages (dated by TCRdb to the mid-2010s). Preparation of the library involved 5' RACE. Sequencing instrument: Illumina HiSeq 2500. A second roughly 7 to 12 cycle PCR used a sample-barcoded 5' primer and a J-beta primer mix. TCRdb trimmed the raw reads at Q25, called clones with MiXCR and kept productive beta chains. Entries are consolidated by CDR3 protein sequence, retaining the most common genes and DNA. The sample table lists approximately 810,000 distinct CDR3 sequences, under 35% of them with a count of one. The ten largest clones represent 15% to 20% of the sample. Specimen: blood. All receptors derive from a woman of 80 years or more in good health.

The chain carries TRBV20-1 and TRBJ2-7, with 7 bases matching TRBD1. CDR3 length: 15 residues. The V gene's germline CDR1 is DFQATT and CDR2 SNEGSKA (reference sequence). V dropped 4 bases and J dropped 3; count of bases not matched to a gene: 12. DNA of the CDR3: TGCAGTGCTAAAGGGATCGGGACAGAGTTCTACGAGCAGTACTTC. It specifies CSAKGIGTEFYEQYF.

To note about this clonotype: This sequence may be a read error, since a much larger clone differs from it by one base. V is TRBV21-1 and J is TRBJ2-7; TRBD1, the table's D call, was not compared with the DNA. TRBV21-1 is a listed pseudogene. CDR3 size: 20 residues. CDR3 amino acids: CVSSIPAGQGAPQGSYEQYF. The CDR3 nucleotides are TGTGTCAGCAGTATACCTGCCGGACAGGGGGCCCCCCAAGGCTCCTACGAGCAGTACTTC.

Points on this clonotype: A read error is possible here, since a much larger clone lies one base away. V and J are TRBV18 and TRBJ2-5; a weak D match, TRBD2 (6 bases). The CDR3 runs 13 residues. From germline, CDR1 is KGHSH and CDR2 LQKENI. The CDR3 nucleotides are TGTGCCAGCTCACCGATAGGAGGGGAGACCCGGTACTTC. Translating gives CASSPIGGETRYF. Combining the CDR3 with reference TRBV18 and TRBJ2-5 gives the whole variable domain NAGVMQNPRHLVRRRGQEARLRCSPMKGHSHVYWYRQLPEEGLKFMVYLQKENIIDESGMPKERFSAEFPKEGPSILRIQQVVRGDSAAYFCASSPIGGETRYFGPGTRLLVL.

This clonotype appeared many times. The rearrangement joins TRBV10-3 to TRBJ2-1, with 9 bases that match TRBD2. The CDR3 extends over 16 amino acids. Looked up from germline, CDR1 is ENHRY and CDR2 is SYGVKD. The V segment lost 0 bases and the J segment 6 bases; nucleotides outside the gene matches: 6. CDR3 region: CAISESGAGGPNEQFF. The CDR3 DNA reads TGTGCCATCAGTGAGTCAGGAGCGGGGGGCCCCAATGAGCAGTTCTTC.

The V and J genes are TRBV3-1 and TRBJ1-1, with 11 positions matching TRBD1. The germline V gene encodes CDR1 LGHDT and CDR2 YNNKEL (reference sequence). CDR3 length: 16 residues. Unmatched junction bases numbered 10, after V lost 6 bases and J lost 4 bases. The CDR3, as DNA: TGTGCCAGCAGACTAACCTCCGGGACAGGGGGCACTGAAGCTTTCTTT. This translates into CASRLTSGTGGTEAFF. The whole variable domain, remainder taken from reference TRBV3-1 and TRBJ1-1, is DTAVSQTPKYLVTQMGNDKSIKCEQNLGHDTMYWYKQDSKKFLKIMFSYNNKELIINETVPNRFSPKSPDKAHLNLHINSLELGDSAVYFCASRLTSGTGGTEAFFGQGTRLTVV.

Details on this clonotype: The germline gene is not matched at one end of the junction; a read error may be the cause. The chain combines TRBV7-2 with TRBJ2-3, with 7 nucleotides matching TRBD2. This CDR3 spans 15 amino acids. The germline CDR1 and CDR2 sequences are SGHTA and FQGNSA. The CDR3 sequence: CAGSQRGGSTDTQYF. Here the CDR3 DNA reads TGTGCCGGCAGCCAGCGGGGCGGAAGCACAGATACGCAGTATTTT.

In this sample, this clonotype turned up many times. In nucleotides, the CDR3 is TGTGCCATCAGTGCTCCGAATCAGCCCCAGCATTTT. Protein: CAISAPNQPQHF. This chain uses TRBV10-3 with TRBJ1-5; D is unclear. In germline, CDR1 is ENHRY, CDR2 SYGVKD. The CDR3 is 12 residues long. The ends were cut back, 4 bases at V and 4 bases at J, with 5 bases in the middle.

This clonotype has at least ten counts. The chain combines TRBV6-2 or TRBV6-3 with TRBJ2-1; 9 bases line up with TRBD2. This CDR3 is 16 amino acids long. From germline, CDR1 is MNHEY and CDR2 SVGEGT. Trimming at V came to 2 bases and at J to 6 bases, leaving 8 bases not matched to a gene. CDR3 nucleotides: TGTGCCAGCAGTTACGACGCGGGGGGGCTTTCCAATGAGCAGTTCTTC. As protein: CASSYDAGGLSNEQFF.

This clonotype was seen repeatedly, ten times or more. Since a much larger clone is just one base distant, this may be a read error. The rearrangement links TRBV20-1 to TRBJ2-5, with D perhaps TRBD2 (5 bases). CDR3 length: 14 amino acids. Trimming removed 1 base from V and 11 bases from J, with 20 bases in between. Germline V gene sequence: CDR1 DFQATT, CDR2 SNEGSKA (reference sequence). CDR3 region: CSARVGGLYNEQYF. The CDR3, as DNA: TGCAGTGCTAGAGTTGGCGGGTTATACAATGAGCAGTACTTC.

The rearrangement uses TRBV6-2 or TRBV6-3 and TRBJ1-6; maybe TRBD1 (6 bases). The germline V gene encodes CDR1 MNHEY and CDR2 SVGEGT. V lost 2 bases and J lost 9, with 14 bases in between. CDR3 length equals 15 residues. In DNA, the CDR3 is TGTGCCAGCAGTTACGGGGGGGCCTACAGTTCACCCCTCCACTTT. Protein: CASSYGGAYSSPLHF.

The table lists this clonotype with many counts. The J gene is TRBJ2-1, the V gene TRBV18; TRBD1 agrees at 9 bases. Germline CDR1 and CDR2: KGHSH and LQKENI. Trimming at V came to 8 bases and at J to 6 bases, leaving 11 bases not matched to a gene. The CDR3 sequence is 15 residues long. In DNA form, the CDR3 reads TGTGCCAGCCAATTCTCCTTACAGGGGGCCAATGAGCAGTTCTTC. It yields the protein CASQFSLQGANEQFF. Using reference TRBV18 and TRBJ2-1 for the parts outside the CDR3, the full variable domain is NAGVMQNPRHLVRRRGQEARLRCSPMKGHSHVYWYRQLPEEGLKFMVYLQKENIIDESGMPKERFSAEFPKEGPSILRIQQVVRGDSAAYFCASQFSLQGANEQFFGPGTRLTVL.

The gene calls are TRBV7-2 and TRBJ2-1; 7 bases line up with TRBD1. The junction had 10 bases not matched to a gene; V was cut back by 0 bases and J by 14 bases. The CDR3 has 14 residues. Germline-derived CDR1 and CDR2 are SGHTA and FQGNSA. CDR3 sequence (DNA): TGTGCCAGCAGCTTAGCGCTTTCGAGGGGGCGGGAGTTCTTC. This encodes CASSLALSRGREFF.

This chain's CDR3 is CASSLAGRTSTDTQYF. The CDR3 bases are TGTGCCAGCAGCTTAGCGGGGCGGACTAGCACAGATACGCAGTATTTT. This chain joins TRBV7-2 and TRBJ2-3; TRBD1 or TRBD2 may be the D gene (5 bases each). The CDR3 runs to 16 residues. Trimming cost V 0 bases and J 0 bases, with 10 bases left between them. The germline V gene has CDR1 SGHTA and CDR2 FQGNSA.

This clonotype turned up a few times. The V and J genes are TRBV6-1 and TRBJ1-1, with D unclear. The V end lost 4 bases, the J end lost 4 bases, and 10 bases lay between the germline ends. The CDR3 length is 13 residues. Germline loops: CDR1 MNHNS, CDR2 SASEGT. Here the CDR3 DNA reads TGTGCCAGCAGTGGGTCTGGCCCCACTGAAGCTTTCTTT. Translating gives CASSGSGPTEAFF.